This TCR beta chain was observed in a study of T-cell reconstitution after alpha-beta-depleted transplantation in children. Study-wide points: The main origin of T-cell counts and diversity one year after transplant was newly produced T cells. Several hundred expanded graft clones reportedly supplied alpha-beta T cells about two months after transplant.

CDR1 is LGHNA and CDR2 is YNFKEQ in the germline V gene. V shed 4 bases and J 6 bases; nucleotides not matched to a gene: 5. The CDR3 is made up of 16 amino acids. Unique molecular identifiers were used to barcode this TCRbeta library. TCRdb redid the calling of the PCR reads with MiXCR, one entry per CDR3 protein. The sample yields about 590,000 distinct CDR3 sequences, 13% seen once. This clonotype was counted only a few times. The antigen is unknown. Sequenced material: PBMCs, mostly from graft donor cells, taken 360 days after TCRalphabeta/CD19-depleted stem cell transplant. This receptor was obtained from a male patient younger than 18 who had a stem cell transplant for acute myeloid leukemia, so the T cells may come from the graft donor. V and J are TRBV4-2 and TRBJ2-2, with 13 bases matching TRBD2. The CDR3 spells CASSPLLAGGSGELFF. CDR3 nucleotide sequence: TGTGCCAGCAGCCCCCTACTAGCGGGAGGGTCCGGGGAGCTGTTTTTT.